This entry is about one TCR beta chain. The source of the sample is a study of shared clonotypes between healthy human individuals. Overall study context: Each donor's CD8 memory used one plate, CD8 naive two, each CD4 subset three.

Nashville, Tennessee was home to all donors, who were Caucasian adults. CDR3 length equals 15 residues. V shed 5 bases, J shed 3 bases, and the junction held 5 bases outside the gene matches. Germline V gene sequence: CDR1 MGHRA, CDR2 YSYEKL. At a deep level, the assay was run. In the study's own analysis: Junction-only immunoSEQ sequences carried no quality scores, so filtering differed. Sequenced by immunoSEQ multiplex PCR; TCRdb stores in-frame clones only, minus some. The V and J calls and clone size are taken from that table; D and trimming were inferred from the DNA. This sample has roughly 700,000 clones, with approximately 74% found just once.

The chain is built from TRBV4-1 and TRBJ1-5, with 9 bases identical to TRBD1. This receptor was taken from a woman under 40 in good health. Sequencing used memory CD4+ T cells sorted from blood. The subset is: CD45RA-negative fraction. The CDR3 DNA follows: TGCGCCAGCAGCGAAACAGGGGGCTTCAATCAGCCCCAGCATTTT. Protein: CASSETGGFNQPQHF.